Below are 2 T cell receptor beta chains sequenced from a single sample in a study of identical twins. In TCRdb, the 5' RACE reads were re-called with MiXCR into one record per CDR3 protein. The data show fewer than 450,000 distinct CDR3 sequences, with approximately 9.1% seen just once and approximately 8.9% held by the top ten. The specimen was naive T cells sorted from blood. These receptors all stem from a woman aged 45-65 years in good health.

The V call is TRBV24-1, the J call TRBJ2-3; D is undetermined. This CDR3 has 13 amino acids. CDR1 is KGHDR and CDR2 is SFDVKD in the germline V gene. The ends were cut back, 4 bases at V and 0 bases at J, with 4 bases in the middle. In DNA form, the CDR3 reads TGTGCCACCAGTGAGGATAGCACAGATACGCAGTATTTT. Residues: CATSEDSTDTQYF.

This clonotype has just a few counts. DNA of the CDR3: TGTGCCAGCAGTGAAGCTACGGATTACAATGAGCAGTTCTTC. It encodes CASSEATDYNEQFF. The genes are TRBV6-1 and TRBJ2-1; no clear D. V lost 0 bases and J 4 bases, leaving 7 bases between the germline ends. The CDR3 loop spans 14 amino acids. Germline CDR1 and CDR2: MNHNS and SASEGT.